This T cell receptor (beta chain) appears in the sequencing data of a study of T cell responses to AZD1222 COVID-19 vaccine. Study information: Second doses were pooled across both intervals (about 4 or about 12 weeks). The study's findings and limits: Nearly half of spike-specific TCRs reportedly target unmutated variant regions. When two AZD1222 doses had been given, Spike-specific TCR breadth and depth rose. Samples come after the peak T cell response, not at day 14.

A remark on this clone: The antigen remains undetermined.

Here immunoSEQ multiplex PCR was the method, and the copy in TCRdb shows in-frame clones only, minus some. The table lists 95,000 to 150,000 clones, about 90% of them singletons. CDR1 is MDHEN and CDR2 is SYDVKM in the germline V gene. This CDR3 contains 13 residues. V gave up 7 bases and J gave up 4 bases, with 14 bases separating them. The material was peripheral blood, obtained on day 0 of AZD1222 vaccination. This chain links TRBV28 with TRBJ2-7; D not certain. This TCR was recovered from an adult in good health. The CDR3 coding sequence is TGTGCCAGCACTAATTCAGTGGGTTACGAGCAGTACTTC. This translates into CASTNSVGYEQYF.